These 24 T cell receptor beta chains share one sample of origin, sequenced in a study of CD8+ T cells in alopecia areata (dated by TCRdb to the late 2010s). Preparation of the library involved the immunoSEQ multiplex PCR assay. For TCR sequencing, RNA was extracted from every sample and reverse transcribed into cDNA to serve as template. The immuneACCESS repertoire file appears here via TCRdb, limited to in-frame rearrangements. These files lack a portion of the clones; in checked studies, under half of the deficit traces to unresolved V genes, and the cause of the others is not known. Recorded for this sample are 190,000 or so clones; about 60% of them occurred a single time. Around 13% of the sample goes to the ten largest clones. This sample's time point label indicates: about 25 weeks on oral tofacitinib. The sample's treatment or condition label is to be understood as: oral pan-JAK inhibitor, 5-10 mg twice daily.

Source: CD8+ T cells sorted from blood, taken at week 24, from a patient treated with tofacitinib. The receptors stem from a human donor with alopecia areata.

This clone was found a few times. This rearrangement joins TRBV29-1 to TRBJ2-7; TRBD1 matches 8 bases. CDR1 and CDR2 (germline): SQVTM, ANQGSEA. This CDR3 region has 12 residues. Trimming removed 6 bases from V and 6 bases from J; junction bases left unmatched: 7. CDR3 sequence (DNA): TGCAGCGTGACAGGGGCCGTTGCCGAGCAGTACTTC. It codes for CSVTGAVAEQYF.

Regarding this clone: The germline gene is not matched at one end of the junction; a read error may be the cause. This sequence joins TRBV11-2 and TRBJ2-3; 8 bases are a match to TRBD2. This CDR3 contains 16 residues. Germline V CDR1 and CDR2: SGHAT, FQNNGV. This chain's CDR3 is CARSLEAGGALDTQYF. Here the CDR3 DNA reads TGTGCCAGAAGCTTAGAGGCCGGGGGGGCCCTAGATACGCAGTATTTT.

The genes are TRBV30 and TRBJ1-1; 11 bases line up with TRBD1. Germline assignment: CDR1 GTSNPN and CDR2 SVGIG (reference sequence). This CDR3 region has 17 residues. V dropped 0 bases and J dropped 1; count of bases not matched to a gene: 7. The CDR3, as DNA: TGTGCCTGGAGTGTCGGACAGGGGGCTATTTGGAACACTGAAGCTTTCTTT. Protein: CAWSVGQGAIWNTEAFF.

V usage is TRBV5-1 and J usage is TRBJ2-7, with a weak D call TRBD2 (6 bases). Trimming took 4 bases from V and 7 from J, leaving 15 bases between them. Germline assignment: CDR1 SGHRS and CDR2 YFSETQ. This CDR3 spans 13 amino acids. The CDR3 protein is CASSPRGGEEQYF. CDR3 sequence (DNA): TGCGCCAGCAGCCCCCGAGGAGGGGAAGAGCAGTACTTC.

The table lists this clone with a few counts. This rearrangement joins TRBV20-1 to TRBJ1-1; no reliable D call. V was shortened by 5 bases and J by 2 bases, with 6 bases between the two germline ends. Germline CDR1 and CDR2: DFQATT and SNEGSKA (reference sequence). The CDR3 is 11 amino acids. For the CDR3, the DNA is TGCAGTGCTTCTCGAAACACTGAAGCTTTCTTT. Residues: CSASRNTEAFF.

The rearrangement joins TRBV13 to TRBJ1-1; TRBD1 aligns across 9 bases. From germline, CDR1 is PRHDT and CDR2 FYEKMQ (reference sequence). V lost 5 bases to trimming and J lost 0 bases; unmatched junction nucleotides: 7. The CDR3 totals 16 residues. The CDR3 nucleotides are TGTGCCAGCAGCGCTCGGACAGGGGCCATGAACACTGAAGCTTTCTTT. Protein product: CASSARTGAMNTEAFF.

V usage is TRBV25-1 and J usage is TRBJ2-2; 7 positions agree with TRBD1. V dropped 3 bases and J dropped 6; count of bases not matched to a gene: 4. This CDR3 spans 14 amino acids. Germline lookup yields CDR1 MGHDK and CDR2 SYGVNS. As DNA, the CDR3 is TGTGCCAGCAGTGACCGGACAGGTCCCGGGGAGCTGTTTTTT. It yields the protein CASSDRTGPGELFF.

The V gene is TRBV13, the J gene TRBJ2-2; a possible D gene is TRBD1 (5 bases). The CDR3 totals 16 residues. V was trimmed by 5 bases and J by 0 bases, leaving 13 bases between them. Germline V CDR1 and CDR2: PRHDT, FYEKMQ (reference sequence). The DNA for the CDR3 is TGTGCCAGCAGCCCCACGTGGGGCCCGAACACCGGGGAGCTGTTTTTT. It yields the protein CASSPTWGPNTGELFF.

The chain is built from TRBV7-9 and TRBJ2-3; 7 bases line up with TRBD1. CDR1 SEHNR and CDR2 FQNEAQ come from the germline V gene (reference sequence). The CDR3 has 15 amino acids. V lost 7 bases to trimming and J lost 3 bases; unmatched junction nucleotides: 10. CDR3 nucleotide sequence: TGTGCCAGCACCCATGAGGGGGCGTATACAGATACGCAGTATTTT. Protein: CASTHEGAYTDTQYF.

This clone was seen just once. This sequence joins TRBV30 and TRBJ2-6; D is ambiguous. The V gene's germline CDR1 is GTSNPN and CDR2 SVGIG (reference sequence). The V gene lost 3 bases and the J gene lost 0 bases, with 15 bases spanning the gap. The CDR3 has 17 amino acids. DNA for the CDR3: TGTGCCTGGAGCCCCGAGGCCGCTGACTCTGGGGCCAACGTCCTGACTTTC. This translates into CAWSPEAADSGANVLTF.

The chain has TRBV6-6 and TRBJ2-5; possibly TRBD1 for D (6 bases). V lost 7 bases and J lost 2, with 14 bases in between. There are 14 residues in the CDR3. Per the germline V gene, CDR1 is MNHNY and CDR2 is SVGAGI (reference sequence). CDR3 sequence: CASIFGGLQETQYF. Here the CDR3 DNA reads TGTGCCAGCATTTTTGGGGGCCTACAAGAGACCCAGTACTTC.

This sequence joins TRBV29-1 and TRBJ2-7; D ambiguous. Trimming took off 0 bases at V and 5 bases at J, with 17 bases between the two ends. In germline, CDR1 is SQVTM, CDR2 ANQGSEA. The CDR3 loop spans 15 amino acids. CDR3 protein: CSVEEWTTETNEQYF. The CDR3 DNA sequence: TGCAGCGTTGAAGAGTGGACCACAGAAACGAACGAGCAGTACTTC.

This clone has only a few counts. The CDR3 spells CASRVLAGGHNEQFF. CDR3 coding DNA: TGTGCCAGCAGGGTACTAGCGGGGGGGCACAATGAGCAGTTCTTC. The J gene is TRBJ2-1, the V gene TRBV6-4, with TRBD2 identical over 13 bases. Germline CDR1 reads MRHNA; CDR2 reads SNTAGT. V gave up 6 bases and J gave up 5 bases; unmatched junction bases: 4. The CDR3 length is 15 residues.

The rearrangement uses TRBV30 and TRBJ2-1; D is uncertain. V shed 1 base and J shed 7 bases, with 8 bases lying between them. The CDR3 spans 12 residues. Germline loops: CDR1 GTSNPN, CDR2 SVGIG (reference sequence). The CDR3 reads CAWSGSNNEQFF. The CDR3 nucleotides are TGTGCCTGGAGTGGATCTAATAATGAGCAGTTCTTC.

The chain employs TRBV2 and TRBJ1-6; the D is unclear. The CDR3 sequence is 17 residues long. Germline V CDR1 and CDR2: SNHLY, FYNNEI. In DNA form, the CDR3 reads TGTGCTCCTATCGCGGTATCTCGATCTTCAATAATTGCACCCCTCCACTTT. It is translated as CAPIAVSRSSIIAPLHF. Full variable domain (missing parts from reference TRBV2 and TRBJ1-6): EPEVTQTPSHQVTQMGQEVILRCVPISNHLYFYWYRQILGQKVEFLVSFYNNEISEKSEIFDDQFSVERPDGSNFTLKIRSTKLEDSAMYFCAPIAVSRSSIIAPLHFGNGTRLTVT.

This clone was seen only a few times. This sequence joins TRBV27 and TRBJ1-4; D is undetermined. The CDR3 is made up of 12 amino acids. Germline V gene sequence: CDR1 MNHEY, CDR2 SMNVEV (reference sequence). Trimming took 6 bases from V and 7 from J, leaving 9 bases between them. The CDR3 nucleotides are TGTGCCAGCAGGGGGTTACGTGAAAAACTGTTTTTT. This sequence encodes CASRGLREKLFF.

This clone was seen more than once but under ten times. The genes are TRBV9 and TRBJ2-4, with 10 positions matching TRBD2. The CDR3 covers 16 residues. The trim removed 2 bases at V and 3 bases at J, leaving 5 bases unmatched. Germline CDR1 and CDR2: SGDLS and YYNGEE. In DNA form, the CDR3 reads TGTGCCAGCAGCGTTAGCGGGGGGCGAGACAAAAACATTCAGTACTTC. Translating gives CASSVSGGRDKNIQYF.

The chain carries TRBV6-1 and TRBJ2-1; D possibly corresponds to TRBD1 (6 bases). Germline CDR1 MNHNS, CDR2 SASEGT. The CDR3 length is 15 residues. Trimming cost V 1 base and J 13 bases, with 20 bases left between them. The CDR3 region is CASSEVWGPQGSQFF. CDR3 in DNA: TGTGCCAGCAGTGAAGTCTGGGGACCACAGGGTAGCCAGTTCTTC.

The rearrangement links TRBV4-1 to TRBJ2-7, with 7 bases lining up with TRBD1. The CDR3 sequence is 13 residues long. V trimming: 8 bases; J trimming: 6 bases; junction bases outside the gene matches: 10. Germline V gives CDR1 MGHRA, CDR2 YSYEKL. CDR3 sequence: CASGTAPRTEQYF. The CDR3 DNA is TGCGCCAGCGGGACAGCCCCGCGTACCGAGCAGTACTTC.

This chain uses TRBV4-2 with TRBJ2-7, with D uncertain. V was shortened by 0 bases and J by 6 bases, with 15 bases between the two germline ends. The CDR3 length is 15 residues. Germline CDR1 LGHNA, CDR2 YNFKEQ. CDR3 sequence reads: CASSQDPAPDGEQYF. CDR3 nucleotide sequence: TGTGCCAGCAGCCAAGACCCCGCTCCCGACGGCGAGCAGTACTTC.

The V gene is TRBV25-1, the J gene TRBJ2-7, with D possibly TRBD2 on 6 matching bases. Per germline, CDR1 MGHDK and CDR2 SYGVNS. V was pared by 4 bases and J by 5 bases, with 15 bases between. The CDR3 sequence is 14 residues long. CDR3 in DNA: TGTGCCAGCAGTGTGGTGGGAGGCCGGGACGAGCAGTACTTC. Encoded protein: CASSVVGGRDEQYF.

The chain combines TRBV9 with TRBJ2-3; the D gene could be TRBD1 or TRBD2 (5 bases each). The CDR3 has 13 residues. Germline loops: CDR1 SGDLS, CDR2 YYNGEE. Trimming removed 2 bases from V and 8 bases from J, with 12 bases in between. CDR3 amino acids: CASSVGTSITQYF. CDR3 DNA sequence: TGTGCCAGCAGCGTTGGGACCTCTATTACGCAGTATTTT.

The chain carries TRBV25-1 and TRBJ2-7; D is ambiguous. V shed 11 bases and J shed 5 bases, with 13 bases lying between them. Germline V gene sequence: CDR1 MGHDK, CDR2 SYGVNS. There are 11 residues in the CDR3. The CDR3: CAAPNPDEQYF. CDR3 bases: TGTGCCGCCCCAAATCCGGACGAGCAGTACTTC.

This chain's CDR3 is CSVYEALAGELFF. The CDR3 DNA reads TGCAGCGTTTATGAGGCCCTCGCCGGGGAGCTGTTTTTT. The V call is TRBV29-1, the J call TRBJ2-2; no firm D call. With 5 bases removed from V and 6 bases from J, the gap between germline ends came to 13 bases. Germline V gene sequence: CDR1 SQVTM, CDR2 ANQGSEA. This CDR3 comprises 13 residues.